The 7 T cell receptor beta chains given below trace back to one sample, sequenced in a study of metastatic and nonmetastatic thyroid tumors. No treatment of any kind had been given to any patient before thyroid surgery. TCRdb reassembled clones from the PCR reads with MiXCR. This sample yields about 10,000 clones, of which around 30% are seen a single time; about 15% belongs to the top ten. Sequenced sample: tumor tissue. The receptor source for this set is a female donor with papillary thyroid cancer or a benign thyroid nodule (not recorded which). Some clones in this sample may be carry-over from other donors' samples.

This clone has ten or more counts. The chain couples TRBV6-2 or TRBV6-3 to TRBJ1-6; possible D gene TRBD1, 6 bases. The CDR3 consists of 18 residues. Looked up from germline, CDR1 is MNHEY and CDR2 is SVGEGT. V lost 4 bases and J 0 bases, leaving 16 bases between the germline ends. CDR3 amino acids: CASSSATADSSYNSPLHF. In nucleotides, the CDR3 is TGTGCCAGCAGTTCAGCCACCGCGGACAGCTCCTATAATTCACCCCTCCACTTT.

Remarks on this clone: This sequence may be a read error, since a much larger clone differs from it by one base. This likely comes from a read error, as the CDR3 has no conserved phenylalanine or tryptophan at its end. Other DNA sequences of this sample code for an identical CDR3. The genes are TRBV12-5 and TRBJ1-5; D may be TRBD1 (5 bases). The CDR3 covers 13 residues. V was clipped by 6 bases and J by 5 bases, with 11 bases between them. Per germline, CDR1 LGHNT and CDR2 FRNRAP. CDR3 amino acids: CASGNGGDQPQHL. The DNA of the CDR3 is TGTGCTAGTGGGAACGGGGGGGATCAGCCCCAGCATCTT.

Comment on this clone: At one end, the junction sequence differs from germline, possibly due to a read error. The chain uses TRBV6-1 and TRBJ2-7, with 7 bases aligning to TRBD1. Germline-derived CDR1 and CDR2 are MNHNS and SASEGT. The CDR3 length is 14 residues. The CDR3 here is CASGDSDNIYDQYF. DNA of the CDR3: TGTGCCAGTGGGGACAGTGATAACATCTACGATCAGTACTTC.

The rearrangement uses TRBV7-2 and TRBJ1-2; D is ambiguous. V gave up 3 bases and J gave up 2 bases, with 13 bases separating them. The CDR3 is made up of 15 amino acids. From germline, CDR1 is SGHTA and CDR2 FQGNSA. The CDR3 coding sequence is TGTGCCAGCAGCTTCGTTTCGCAACAGAACTATGGCTACACCTTC. This encodes CASSFVSQQNYGYTF.

This clone was picked up a small number of times. The rearrangement uses TRBV12-3 or TRBV12-4 and TRBJ1-5; 7 nucleotides agree with TRBD1. With V trimmed by 1 base and J by 3 bases, 3 bases remained unmatched. The CDR3 length is 15 residues. The DNA of the CDR3 is TGTGCCAGCAGTTTAGGGGGACAGAACAATCAGCCCCAGCATTTT. This sequence encodes CASSLGGQNNQPQHF.

V gene TRBV6-1 combines with J gene TRBJ2-7, with 11 bases fitting TRBD2. The CDR3 consists of 15 residues. CDR1 MNHNS and CDR2 SASEGT come from the germline V gene. With 6 bases clipped from V and 0 bases from J, the junction kept 4 bases outside the gene matches. The CDR3, as DNA: TGTGCCAGCAGGCAAACTAGCGGGAGCTCCTACGAGCAGTACTTC. Translated: CASRQTSGSSYEQYF.

A few counts support this clone. The gene calls are TRBV27 and TRBJ2-1; 8 bases align to TRBD2. In germline, CDR1 is MNHEY, CDR2 SMNVEV (reference sequence). The trim removed 4 bases at V and 5 bases at J, leaving 16 bases unmatched. There are 18 residues in the CDR3. CDR3 in amino acids: CASSSLTKAGVGDNEQFF. CDR3 DNA: TGTGCCAGCAGTTCCCTCACTAAAGCGGGAGTGGGGGACAATGAGCAGTTCTTC.